This T cell receptor (beta chain) came from a study of blood T cell repertoires in COVID-19. About the study: Spain, Italy and the United States supplied samples that represented acute and convalescent COVID-19. PBMCs, B-cell-depleted T cells, or T cells provided the cDNA or gDNA that made up the material.

There are 16 residues in the CDR3. The ends lost 4 bases at V and 4 bases at J; junction bases unmatched: 8. CDR1 KGHSH and CDR2 LQKENI come from the germline V gene. In the source study's methods: Estimated nucleated cell counts came from reference gene primer amplification. The table came from immunoSEQ multiplex PCR; TCRdb's copy has only in-frame clones and leaves some out. That table furnishes V, J and clone size, whereas the DNA furnished D and trimming. The sample lists approximately 300,000 clones, approximately 88% occurring once. This TCR derives from a man between 18 and 29 years old who had recovered from COVID-19. The chain uses TRBV18 and TRBJ2-3, with 10 nucleotides matching TRBD2. Input material: peripheral blood. In DNA, the CDR3 is TGTGCCAGCTCACGGTCTAGCGGGAGAGGGGCAGATACGCAGTATTTT. Protein: CASSRSSGRGADTQYF. The whole variable domain, filled in from reference TRBV18 and TRBJ2-3, reads NAGVMQNPRHLVRRRGQEARLRCSPMKGHSHVYWYRQLPEEGLKFMVYLQKENIIDESGMPKERFSAEFPKEGPSILRIQQVVRGDSAAYFCASSRSSGRGADTQYFGPGTRLTVL.